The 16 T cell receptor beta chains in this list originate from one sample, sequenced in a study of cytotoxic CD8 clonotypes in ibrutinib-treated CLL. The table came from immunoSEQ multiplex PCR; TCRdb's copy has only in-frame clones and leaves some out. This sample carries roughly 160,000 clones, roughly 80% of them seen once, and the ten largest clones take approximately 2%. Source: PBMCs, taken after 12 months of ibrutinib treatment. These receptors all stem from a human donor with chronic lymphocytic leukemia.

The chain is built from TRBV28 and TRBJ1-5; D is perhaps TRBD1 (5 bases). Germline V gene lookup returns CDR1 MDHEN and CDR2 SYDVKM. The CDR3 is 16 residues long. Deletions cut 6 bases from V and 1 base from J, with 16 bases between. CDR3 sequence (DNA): TGTGCCAGCAGGGCTCGAGGGGTTCGGAGCAATCAGCCCCAGCATTTT. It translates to CASRARGVRSNQPQHF.

CDR3 residues: CAWSVRGFEQYF. In DNA form, the CDR3 reads TGTGCCTGGAGTGTAAGAGGGTTCGAGCAGTACTTC. V is TRBV30 and J is TRBJ2-7; D is perhaps TRBD2 (5 bases). Germline loops: CDR1 GTSNPN, CDR2 SVGIG (reference sequence). Trimming pared 0 bases from V and 6 bases from J, leaving 9 bases between. The CDR3 contains 12 residues.

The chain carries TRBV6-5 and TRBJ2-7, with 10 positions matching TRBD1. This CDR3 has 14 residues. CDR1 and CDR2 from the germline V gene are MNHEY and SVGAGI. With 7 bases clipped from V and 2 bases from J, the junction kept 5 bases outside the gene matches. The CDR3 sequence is CASKRGQGAYEQYF. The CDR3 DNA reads TGTGCCAGCAAACGAGGACAGGGGGCCTACGAGCAGTACTTC.

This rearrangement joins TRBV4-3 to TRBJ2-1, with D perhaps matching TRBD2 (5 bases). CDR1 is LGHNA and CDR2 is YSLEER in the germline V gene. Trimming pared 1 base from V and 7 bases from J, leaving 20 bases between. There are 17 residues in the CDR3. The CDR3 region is CASSQGFLAGQGNEQFF. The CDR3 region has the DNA TGCGCCAGCAGCCAAGGGTTTCTCGCGGGTCAAGGGAATGAGCAGTTCTTC.

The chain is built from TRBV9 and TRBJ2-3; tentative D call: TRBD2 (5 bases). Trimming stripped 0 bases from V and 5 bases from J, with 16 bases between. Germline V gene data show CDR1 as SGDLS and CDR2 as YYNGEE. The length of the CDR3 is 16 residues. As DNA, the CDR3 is TGTGCCAGCAGCGTAGGGTGGCTCCTCGAGGGAGATACGCAGTATTTT. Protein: CASSVGWLLEGDTQYF. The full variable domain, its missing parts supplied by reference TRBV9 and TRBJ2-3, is DSGVTQTPKHLITATGQRVTLRCSPRSGDLSVYWYQQSLDQGLQFLIQYYNGEERAKGNILERFSAQQFPDLHSELNLSSLELGDSALYFCASSVGWLLEGDTQYFGPGTRLTVL.

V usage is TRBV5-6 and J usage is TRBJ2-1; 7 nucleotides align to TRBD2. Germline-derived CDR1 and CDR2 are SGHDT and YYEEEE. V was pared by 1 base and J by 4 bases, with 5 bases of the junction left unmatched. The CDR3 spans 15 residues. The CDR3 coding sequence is TGTGCCAGCAGCTTGTTCGCTAGCGGATACAATGAGCAGTTCTTC. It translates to CASSLFASGYNEQFF.

The CDR3 loop reads CASSTGPRQPQHF. The DNA for the CDR3 is TGTGCCAGCAGCACAGGGCCAAGACAGCCCCAGCATTTT. The rearrangement uses TRBV7-2 and TRBJ1-5; D perhaps matches TRBD1 (6 bases). In germline, CDR1 is SGHTA, CDR2 FQGNSA. Deletions cut 5 bases from V and 7 bases from J, with 12 bases between. There are 13 residues in the CDR3.

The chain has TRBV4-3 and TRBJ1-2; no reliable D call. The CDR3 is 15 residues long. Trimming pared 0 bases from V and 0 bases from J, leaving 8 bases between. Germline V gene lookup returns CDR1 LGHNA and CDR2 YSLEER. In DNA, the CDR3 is TGCGCCAGCAGCCAAGACAGAAATGCTAACTATGGCTACACCTTC. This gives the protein CASSQDRNANYGYTF.

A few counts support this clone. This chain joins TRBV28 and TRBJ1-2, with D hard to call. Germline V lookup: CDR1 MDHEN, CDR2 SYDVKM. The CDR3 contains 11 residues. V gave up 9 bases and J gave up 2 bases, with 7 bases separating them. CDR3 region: CASTENYGYTF. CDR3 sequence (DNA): TGTGCCAGTACAGAGAACTATGGCTACACCTTC.

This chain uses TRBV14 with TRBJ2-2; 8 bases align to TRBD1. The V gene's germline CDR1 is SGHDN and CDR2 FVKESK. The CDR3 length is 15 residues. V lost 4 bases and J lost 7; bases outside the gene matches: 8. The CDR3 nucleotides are TGTGCCAGCAGCCGCCGGACAGGGCGGAACGGGGAGCTGTTTTTT. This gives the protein CASSRRTGRNGELFF.

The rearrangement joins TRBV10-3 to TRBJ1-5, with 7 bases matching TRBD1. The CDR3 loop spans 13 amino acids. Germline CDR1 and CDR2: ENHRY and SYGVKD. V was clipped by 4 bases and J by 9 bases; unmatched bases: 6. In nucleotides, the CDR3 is TGTGCCATCAGTGGGGACAGCTTCAGGCCCCAGCATTTT. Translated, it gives CAISGDSFRPQHF.

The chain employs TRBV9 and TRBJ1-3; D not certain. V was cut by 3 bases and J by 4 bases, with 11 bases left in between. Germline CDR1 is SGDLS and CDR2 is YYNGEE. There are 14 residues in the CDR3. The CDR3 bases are TGTGCCAGCAGCGCCAACAAGTTCGGAAACACCATATATTTT. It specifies CASSANKFGNTIYF. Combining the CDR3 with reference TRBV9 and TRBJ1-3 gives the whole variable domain DSGVTQTPKHLITATGQRVTLRCSPRSGDLSVYWYQQSLDQGLQFLIQYYNGEERAKGNILERFSAQQFPDLHSELNLSSLELGDSALYFCASSANKFGNTIYFGEGSWLTVV.

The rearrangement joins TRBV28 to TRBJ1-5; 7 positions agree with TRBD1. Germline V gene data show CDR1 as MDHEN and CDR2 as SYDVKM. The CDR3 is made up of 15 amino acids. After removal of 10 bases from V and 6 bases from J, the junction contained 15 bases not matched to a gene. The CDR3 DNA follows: TGTGCCACCAGGTATCTAGGGGGCTTGGTTCAGCCCCAGCATTTT. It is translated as CATRYLGGLVQPQHF.

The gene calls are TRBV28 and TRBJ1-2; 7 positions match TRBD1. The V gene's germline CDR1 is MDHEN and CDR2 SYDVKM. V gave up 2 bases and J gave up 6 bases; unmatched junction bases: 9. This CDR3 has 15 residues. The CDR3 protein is CASSLDRAVWDGYTF. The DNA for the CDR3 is TGTGCCAGCAGTTTAGACAGGGCCGTGTGGGATGGCTACACCTTC.

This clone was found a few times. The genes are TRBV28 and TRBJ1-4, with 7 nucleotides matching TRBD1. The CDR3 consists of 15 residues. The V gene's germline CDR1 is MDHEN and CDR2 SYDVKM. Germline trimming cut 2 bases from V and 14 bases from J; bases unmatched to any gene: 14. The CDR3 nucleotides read TGTGCCAGCAGTTTAGGCCAGGGGGTCCTACCTCCCCTGTTTTTT. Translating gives CASSLGQGVLPPLFF.

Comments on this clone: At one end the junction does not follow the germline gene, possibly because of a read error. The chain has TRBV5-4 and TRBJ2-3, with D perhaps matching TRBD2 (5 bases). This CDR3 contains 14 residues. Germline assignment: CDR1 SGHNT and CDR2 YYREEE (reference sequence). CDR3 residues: CASNLWETRDTQYF. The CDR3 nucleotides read TGTGCCAGCAACTTGTGGGAGACTCGGGATACGCAGTATTTT.